This TCR beta chain was observed in a study of breast tumors, draining lymph nodes, adjacent tissues. Overall study findings and caveats: Data fit most tumor T cells coming from lymph node, expanding in tumor. Luminal-like breast cancer showed significantly higher tumor–nontumor repertoire similarity than basal-like. Tumor T cell lymph node origin was a supported hypothesis, not proven. Tumor repertoires ranked between lymph nodes and nontumor tissue in diversity, with V and J gene preferences.

TCRdb used MiXCR to reprocess the multiplex PCR reads, holding one entry per CDR3 protein. The data show about 15,000 distinct CDR3 sequences, around three fifths seen once. This clonotype was observed at least ten times. Its antigen is not identified. A much larger clone differs from this one at a single base, so this may be a read error. Germline V gene sequence: CDR1 SGHDT, CDR2 YYEEEE. The V and J ends lost 4 bases and 6 bases respectively, with 11 bases between them. This CDR3 contains 12 residues. This chain joins TRBV5-6 and TRBJ2-7; the D gene could be TRBD1 or TRBD2 (5 bases each). Sequenced input: tumor-adjacent breast tissue. The TCR originated in a female donor with breast cancer. Some clones in this sample may be carry-over from other donors' samples. The CDR3 bases are TGTGCCAGCAGCGTGGGGGTCTCCGAGCAGTACTTC. Amino acids: CASSVGVSEQYF.